This T cell receptor (beta chain) was recovered during a study of blood T cell repertoires in COVID-19. Across the study: The cDNA or gDNA used as material had been derived from T cells, B-cell-depleted T cells, or PBMCs.

The CDR3 runs 17 residues. The germline gives CDR1 SQVTM, CDR2 ANQGSEA. The ends lost 6 bases at V and 0 bases at J; junction bases unmatched: 6. Here immunoSEQ multiplex PCR was the method, and the copy in TCRdb shows in-frame clones only, minus some. The table includes about 210,000 clones, 75% to 90% detected once. This sequence joins TRBV29-1 and TRBJ2-2; 14 bases agree with TRBD2. The sequenced material came from peripheral blood. This sequence was found in a middle-aged man with acute or convalescent COVID-19. CDR3 in DNA: TGCAGCGTGTGGGGACTAGCGGGAGTTCCGAACACCGGGGAGCTGTTTTTT. It encodes CSVWGLAGVPNTGELFF.